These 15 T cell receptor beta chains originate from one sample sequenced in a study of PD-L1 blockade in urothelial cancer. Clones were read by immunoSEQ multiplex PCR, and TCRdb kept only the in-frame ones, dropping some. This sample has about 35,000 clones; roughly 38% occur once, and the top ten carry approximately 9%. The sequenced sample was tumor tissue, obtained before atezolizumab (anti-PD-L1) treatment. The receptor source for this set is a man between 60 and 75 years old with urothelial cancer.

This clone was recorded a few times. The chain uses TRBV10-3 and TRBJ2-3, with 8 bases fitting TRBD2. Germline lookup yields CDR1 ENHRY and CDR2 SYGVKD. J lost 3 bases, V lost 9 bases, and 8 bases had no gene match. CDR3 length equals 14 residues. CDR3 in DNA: TGTGCCATTACGAAGGCGGGAGGTACAGATACGCAGTATTTT. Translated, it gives CAITKAGGTDTQYF.

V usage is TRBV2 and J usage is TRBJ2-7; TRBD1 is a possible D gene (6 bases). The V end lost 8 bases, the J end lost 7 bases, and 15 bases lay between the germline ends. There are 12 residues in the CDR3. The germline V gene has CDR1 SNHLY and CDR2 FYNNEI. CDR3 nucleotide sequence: TGTGCCAGCGTCCGGGACACAAGGGAGCAGTACTTC. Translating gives CASVRDTREQYF.

The CDR3 here is CASSFRLGGANVLTF. The CDR3 region has the DNA TGCGCCAGCAGCTTCCGGTTAGGTGGGGCCAACGTCCTGACTTTC. J is TRBJ2-6 and V is TRBV5-1; D remains ambiguous. Trimming stripped 2 bases from V and 3 bases from J, with 9 bases between. CDR3 length: 15 amino acids. Per the germline V gene, CDR1 is SGHRS and CDR2 is YFSETQ.

The CDR3: CSVQSGSTEAFF. The CDR3 DNA reads as TGCAGCGTACAATCGGGGAGCACTGAAGCTTTCTTT. This rearrangement joins TRBV29-1 to TRBJ1-1; no clear D. Germline CDR1 reads SQVTM; CDR2 reads ANQGSEA. The CDR3 is 12 amino acids. Between the trimmed V and J ends, which lost 6 bases and 4 bases, there was a span of 12 bases. The variable domain in full, completed from reference TRBV29-1 and TRBJ1-1, reads SAVISQKPSRDICQRGTSLTIQCQVDSQVTMMFWYRQQPGQSLTLIATANQGSEATYESGFVIDKFPISRPNLTFSTLTVSNMSPEDSSIYLCSVQSGSTEAFFGQGTRLTVV.

The CDR3 bases are TGTGCCAGCAGCGTCGGACTAGCGGTCTACAATGAGCAGTTCTTC. This encodes CASSVGLAVYNEQFF. The J gene is TRBJ2-1, the V gene TRBV7-5; TRBD2 is taken as the D call from the table, unchecked against the DNA. TRBV7-5 has pseudogene status. This CDR3 is 15 amino acids long.

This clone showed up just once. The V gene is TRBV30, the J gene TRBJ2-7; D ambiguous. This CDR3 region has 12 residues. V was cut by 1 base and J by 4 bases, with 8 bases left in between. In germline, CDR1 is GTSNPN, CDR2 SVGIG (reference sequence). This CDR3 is CAWSAQGYEQYF. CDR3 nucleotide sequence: TGTGCCTGGAGTGCTCAAGGGTACGAGCAGTACTTC.

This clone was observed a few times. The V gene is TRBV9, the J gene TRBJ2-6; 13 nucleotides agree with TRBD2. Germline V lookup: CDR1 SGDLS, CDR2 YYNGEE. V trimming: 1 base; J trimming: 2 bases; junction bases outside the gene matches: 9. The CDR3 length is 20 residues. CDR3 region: CASSVSWTSGSSAGANVLTF. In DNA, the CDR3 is TGTGCCAGCAGCGTATCCTGGACTAGCGGGAGTTCAGCTGGGGCCAACGTCCTGACTTTC.

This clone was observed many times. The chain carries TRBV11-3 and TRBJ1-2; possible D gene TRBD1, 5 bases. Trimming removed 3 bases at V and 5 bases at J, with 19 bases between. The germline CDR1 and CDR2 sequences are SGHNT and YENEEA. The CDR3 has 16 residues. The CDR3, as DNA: TGTGCCAGCAGCTTCGGTGGGACGGCTGCCGGGTATGGCTACACCTTC. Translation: CASSFGGTAAGYGYTF.

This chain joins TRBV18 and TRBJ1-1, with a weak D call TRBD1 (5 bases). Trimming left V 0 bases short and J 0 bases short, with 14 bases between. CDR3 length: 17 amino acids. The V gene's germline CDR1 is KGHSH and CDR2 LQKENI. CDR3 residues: CASSPPGRTTMNTEAFF. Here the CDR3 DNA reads TGTGCCAGCTCACCACCGGGACGGACGACTATGAACACTGAAGCTTTCTTT.

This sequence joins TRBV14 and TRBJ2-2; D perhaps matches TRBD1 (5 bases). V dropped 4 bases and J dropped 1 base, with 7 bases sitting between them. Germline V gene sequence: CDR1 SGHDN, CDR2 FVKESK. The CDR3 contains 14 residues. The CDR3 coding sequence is TGTGCCAGCAGCCCAGGGCGGAACACCGGGGAGCTGTTTTTT. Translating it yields CASSPGRNTGELFF.

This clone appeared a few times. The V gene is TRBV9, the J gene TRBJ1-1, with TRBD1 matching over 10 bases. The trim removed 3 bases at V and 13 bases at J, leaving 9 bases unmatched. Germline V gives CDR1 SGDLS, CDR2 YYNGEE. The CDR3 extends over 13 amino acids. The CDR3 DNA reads TGTGCCAGCAGCGCGACAGGGGGCAGCGGAGTTTTCTTT. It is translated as CASSATGGSGVFF.

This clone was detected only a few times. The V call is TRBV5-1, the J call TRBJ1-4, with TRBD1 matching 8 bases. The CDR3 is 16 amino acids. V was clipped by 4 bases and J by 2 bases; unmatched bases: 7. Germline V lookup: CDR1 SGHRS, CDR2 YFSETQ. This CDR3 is CASSPLPGGTNEKLFF. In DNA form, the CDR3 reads TGCGCCAGCAGCCCTTTGCCAGGGGGCACTAATGAAAAACTGTTTTTT.

DNA of the CDR3: TGTGCTAGTGGTTTAGGCCCAGGGGGCCGCACAGATACGCAGTATTTT. Amino acid sequence: CASGLGPGGRTDTQYF. This chain links TRBV12-5 with TRBJ2-3; 8 positions match TRBD1. In germline, CDR1 is LGHNT, CDR2 FRNRAP. The CDR3 extends over 16 amino acids. V lost 3 bases to trimming and J lost 1 base; unmatched junction nucleotides: 6.

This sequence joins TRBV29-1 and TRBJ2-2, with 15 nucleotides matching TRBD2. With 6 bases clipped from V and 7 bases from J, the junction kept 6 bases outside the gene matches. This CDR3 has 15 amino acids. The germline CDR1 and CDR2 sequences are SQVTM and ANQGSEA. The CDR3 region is CSVAGLAGGYGELFF. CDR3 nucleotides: TGCAGCGTCGCTGGACTAGCGGGAGGGTACGGGGAGCTGTTTTTT.

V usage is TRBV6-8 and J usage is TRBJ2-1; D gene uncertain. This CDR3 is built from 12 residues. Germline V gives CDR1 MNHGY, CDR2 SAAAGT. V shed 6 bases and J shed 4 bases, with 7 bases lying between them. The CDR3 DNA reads TGTGCCAGCAGCCGCGCTTACAATGAGCAGTTCTTC. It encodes CASSRAYNEQFF.